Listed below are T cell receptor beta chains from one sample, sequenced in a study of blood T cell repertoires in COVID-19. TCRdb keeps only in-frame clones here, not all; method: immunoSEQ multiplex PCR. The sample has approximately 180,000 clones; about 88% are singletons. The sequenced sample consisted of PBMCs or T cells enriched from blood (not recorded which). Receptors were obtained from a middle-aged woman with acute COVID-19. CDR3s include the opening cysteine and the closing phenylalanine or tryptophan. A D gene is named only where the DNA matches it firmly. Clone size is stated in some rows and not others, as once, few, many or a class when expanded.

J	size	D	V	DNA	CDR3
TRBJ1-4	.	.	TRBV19	TGTGCCAGTAGTGCCGCGGGGGATACTAATGAAAAACTGTTTTTT	CASSAAGDTNEKLFF
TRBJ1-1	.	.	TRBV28	TGTGCCAGCAGCCCCTCCCCAGGGGAACAGGTCGTTGCTTTCTTT	CASSPSPGEQVVAFF
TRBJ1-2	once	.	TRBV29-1	TGCAGCGTTGAGGGAGGAGGCTACACCTTC	CSVEGGGYTF
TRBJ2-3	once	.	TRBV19	TGTGCCAGTAGCCCAGCGGGCTTTAGCACAGATACGCAGTATTTT	CASSPAGFSTDTQYF
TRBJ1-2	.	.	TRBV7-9	TGTGCCAGCAGCTTCATCGGCAGGGGCTACACCTTC	CASSFIGRGYTF
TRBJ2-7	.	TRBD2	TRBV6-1	TGTGCCAGCAGTGAAGCCCTAGCGGGGGGGCCTTATCCTCGCTCCTACGAGCAGTACTTC	CASSEALAGGPYPRSYEQYF
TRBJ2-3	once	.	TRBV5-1	TGCGCCAGCCAGGACAGACCTAGCACAGATACGCAGTATTTT	CASQDRPSTDTQYF
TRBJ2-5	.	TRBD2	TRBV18	TGTGCCAGCTCACCACCGGGACTAGCGGGAGAGACCCAGTACTTC	CASSPPGLAGETQYF
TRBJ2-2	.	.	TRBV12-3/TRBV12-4	TGTGCCAGCAGTCAATCCACCGGGGAGCTGTTTTTT	CASSQSTGELFF
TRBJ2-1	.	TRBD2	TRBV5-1	TGCGCCAGCAGCCCCTCTATAGCGGGCGGCCACAATGAGCAGTTCTTC	CASSPSIAGGHNEQFF
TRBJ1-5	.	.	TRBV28	TGTGCCAGCAGTTCGGACAGTCGACAGCCCCAGCATTTT	CASSSDSRQPQHF
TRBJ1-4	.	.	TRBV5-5	TGTGCCAGCAGCTTGAGAGGGGGTGGGACAACTAATGAAAAACTGTTTTTT	CASSLRGGGTTNEKLFF
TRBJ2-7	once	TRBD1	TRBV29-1	TGCAGCGTTGTTGTTGGACAGGGGAGCGAGCAGTACTTC	CSVVVGQGSEQYF
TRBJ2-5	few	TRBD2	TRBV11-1	TGTGCCAGCAGCCAACTAGCGGCCCTTTGGGGGACCCAGTACTTC	CASSQLAALWGTQYF
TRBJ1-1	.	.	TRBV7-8	TGTGCCAGCAGCTTAGCGGTCTCCAGGAACACTGAAGCTTTCTTT	CASSLAVSRNTEAFF
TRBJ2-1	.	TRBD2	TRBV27	TGTGCCAGCAGTTCTCTAGCGGGACACAATGAGCAGTTCTTC	CASSSLAGHNEQFF
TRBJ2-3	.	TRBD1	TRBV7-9	TGTGCCAGCAGCCGACAGGGGACAACAGATACGCAGTATTTT	CASSRQGTTDTQYF
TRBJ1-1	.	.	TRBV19	TGTGCCAGTAGTATTCGGCCGGGCACTGAAGCTTTCTTT	CASSIRPGTEAFF
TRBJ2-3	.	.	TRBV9	TGTGCCAGCAGCGTAGCGGGAGCTTACACAGATACGCAGTATTTT	CASSVAGAYTDTQYF
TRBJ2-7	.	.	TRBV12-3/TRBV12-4	TGTGCCAGCAGTCCCTTAACCTACGAGCAGTACTTC	CASSPLTYEQYF
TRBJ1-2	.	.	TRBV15	TGTGCCACCAGCAACGGGGGGGACTCCTATGGCTACACCTTC	CATSNGGDSYGYTF
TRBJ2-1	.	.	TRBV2	TGTGCCAGCAGTGAGAAGCGGAGCTCCTACAATGAGCAGTTCTTC	CASSEKRSSYNEQFF
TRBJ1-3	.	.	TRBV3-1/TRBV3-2	TGTGCCAGCAGCCAATTTTATCGCGCCTTTCGTGGAAACACCATATATTTT	CASSQFYRAFRGNTIYF
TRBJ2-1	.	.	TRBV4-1	TGCGCCAGCAGCCAAGATTACGGGGGCTACAATGAGCAGTTCTTC	CASSQDYGGYNEQFF
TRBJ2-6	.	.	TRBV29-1	TGCAGCGTTGAAGCCAACTCTGGGGCCAACGTCCTGACTTTC	CSVEANSGANVLTF
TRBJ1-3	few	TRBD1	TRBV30	TGTGCCTGGAGTCCCCGGGAGGGGGCCGGGTCTGGAAACACCATATATTTT	CAWSPREGAGSGNTIYF
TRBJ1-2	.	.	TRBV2	TGTGCCAGCAGTTCCCCCGGGGGAGTTGGCTACACCTTC	CASSSPGGVGYTF
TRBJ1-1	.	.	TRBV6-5	TGTGCCAGCAGTTACTCTATGAACACTGAAGCTTTCTTT	CASSYSMNTEAFF
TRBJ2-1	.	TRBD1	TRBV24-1	TGTGCCACCAGTGATCTTCCAGGGGGTCCGTACAATGAGCAGTTCTTC	CATSDLPGGPYNEQFF
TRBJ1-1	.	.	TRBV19	TGTGCCAGTAGTACGACAGTGAACACTGAAGCTTTCTTT	CASSTTVNTEAFF
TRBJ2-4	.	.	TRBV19	TGTGCCACCCGAACGGGGACCAAAAACATTCAGTACTTC	CATRTGTKNIQYF
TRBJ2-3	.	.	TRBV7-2	TGTGCCAGCAGCTTAAGCATAGCGGTCACAGATACGCAGTATTTT	CASSLSIAVTDTQYF
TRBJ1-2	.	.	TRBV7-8	TGTGCCAGCAGCCTACGGGGGGCCTATGGCTACACCTTC	CASSLRGAYGYTF
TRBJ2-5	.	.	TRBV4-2	TGTGCCAGCAGCCAATCGGACTTTCAAGAGACCCAGTACTTC	CASSQSDFQETQYF
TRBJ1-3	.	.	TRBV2	TGTGCCAGCAGTGAAGACTCCTCCTCTGGAAACACCATATATTTT	CASSEDSSSGNTIYF
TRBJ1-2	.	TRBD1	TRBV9	TGTGCCAGCAGCTCTCGGACAGGGCAAAACTATGGCTACACCTTC	CASSSRTGQNYGYTF
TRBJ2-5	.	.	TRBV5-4	TGTGCCAGCAGTCCAGTGGCGGAAGAGACCCAGTACTTC	CASSPVAEETQYF
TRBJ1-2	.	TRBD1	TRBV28	TGTGCCAGCATCCCCCTCGGGACAGGCTATGGCTACACCTTC	CASIPLGTGYGYTF
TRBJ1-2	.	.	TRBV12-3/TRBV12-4	TGTGCCAGCAGTCGGGACTATGGCTACACCTTC	CASSRDYGYTF
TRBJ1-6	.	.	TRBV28	TGTGCCAGCAGTTTCACAGGGTATTCACCCCTCCACTTT	CASSFTGYSPLHF
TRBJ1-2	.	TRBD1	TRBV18	TGTGCCAGCTCCGGACCGGGACAGGAGGGCTATGGCTACACCTTC	CASSGPGQEGYGYTF
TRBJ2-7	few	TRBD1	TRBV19	TGTGCCAGTAGTACCGGTACAGGGGGCTACGAGCAGTACTTC	CASSTGTGGYEQYF
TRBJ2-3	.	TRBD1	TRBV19	TGTGCCAGTAGGGATGGGGACAGGGGGACAGATACGCAGTATTTT	CASRDGDRGTDTQYF
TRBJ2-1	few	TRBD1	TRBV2	TGTGCCAGCAGTTTACAGGGGACGGACTACAATGAGCAGTTCTTC	CASSLQGTDYNEQFF
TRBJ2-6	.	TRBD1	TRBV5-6	TGTGCCAGCAGCGCGATACAGGGGGGCAATGGGGCCAACGTCCTGACTTTC	CASSAIQGGNGANVLTF
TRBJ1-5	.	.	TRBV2	TGTGCCAGCAGCAACACCGGGATCAATCAGCCCCAGCATTTT	CASSNTGINQPQHF
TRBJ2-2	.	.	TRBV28	TGTGCCAGTAAGAAAGGGGGGAACACCGGGGAGCTGTTTTTT	CASKKGGNTGELFF
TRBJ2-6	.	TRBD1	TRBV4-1	TGCGCCAGCAGCCCGGGAACAACGGGACAGGGAAAAACTGGGGCCAACGTCCTGACTTTC	CASSPGTTGQGKTGANVLTF
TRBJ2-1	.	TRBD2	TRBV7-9	TGTGCCAGCAGACAGCGGGGAAACAATGAGCAGTTCTTC	CASRQRGNNEQFF
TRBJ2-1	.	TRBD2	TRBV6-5	TGTGCCAGCAGTTACACTAGCGGGAGGATGAATGAGCAGTTCTTC	CASSYTSGRMNEQFF